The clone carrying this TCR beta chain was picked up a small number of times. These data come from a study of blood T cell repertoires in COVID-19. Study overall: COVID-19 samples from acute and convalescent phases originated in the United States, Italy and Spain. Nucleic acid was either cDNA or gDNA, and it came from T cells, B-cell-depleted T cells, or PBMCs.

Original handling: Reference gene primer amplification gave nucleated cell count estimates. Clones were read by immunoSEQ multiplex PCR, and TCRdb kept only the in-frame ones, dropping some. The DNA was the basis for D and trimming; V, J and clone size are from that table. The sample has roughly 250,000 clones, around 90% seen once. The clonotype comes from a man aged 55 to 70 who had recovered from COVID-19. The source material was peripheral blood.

This CDR3 is CASSAGTGISTDTQYF. CDR3 sequence (DNA): TGCGCCAGCAGCGCTGGGACAGGGATTTCCACAGATACGCAGTATTTT. The J gene is TRBJ2-3, the V gene TRBV5-1; 9 positions agree with TRBD1. The germline V gene has CDR1 SGHRS and CDR2 YFSETQ. Germline trimming cut 4 bases from V and 2 bases from J; bases unmatched to any gene: 8. This CDR3 region has 16 residues.